There are many counts of the clone carrying this T cell receptor beta chain. The sample belongs to a study of breast tumors, draining lymph nodes, adjacent tissues. Samples came from axillary lymph nodes draining the breast cancer. TCRdb itself ran the multiplex PCR reads through MiXCR, one entry per CDR3 protein. This sample has fewer than 200,000 distinct CDR3 sequences, with roughly a third found just once. Per germline, CDR1 SGHDT and CDR2 YYEEEE. The J segment lost 2 bases and the V segment lost 0 bases, leaving 13 bases of the junction unmatched. The CDR3 spans 18 residues. The rearrangement links TRBV5-6 to TRBJ1-2; 7 bases are a match to TRBD1. The sequenced material came from axillary lymph node tissue. The source is a female donor with breast cancer. Some clones in this sample may be carry-over from other donors' samples. CDR3 bases: TGTGCCAGCAGCTTGGGAAGTCTCAGACAGGGTGTCAACTATGGCTACACCTTC. Its translation: CASSLGSLRQGVNYGYTF.